This T cell receptor beta chain was obtained from a study of beta chain features in type 1 diabetes. Overall study results and limits: Significant though moderate, a shortening of TCRB CDR3s appeared in all four CD4+ subsets of Type 1 diabetes patients. Any HLA type influence on TCRB rearrangement was left unresolved here.

CDR1 is SGHDT and CDR2 is YYEEEE in the germline V gene. This CDR3 region has 15 residues. V gave up 7 bases and J gave up 0 bases; unmatched junction bases: 5. With regard to this clone: Its antigen is unidentified.

Every isolated RNA sample was fully reverse transcribed, so sequencing captured expressed TCRB transcripts. Generated by immunoSEQ multiplex PCR, the TCRdb table keeps only in-frame clones and is missing some. The top ten hold approximately 0.11% of the sample, which has around 690,000 clones, approximately 13% seen once. The V gene is TRBV5-6, the J gene TRBJ1-5, with TRBD1 identical over 9 bases. The source is a young man with type 1 diabetes. Sequences were obtained from naive CD4+ T cells from blood. CDR3 in amino acids: CASSRTGVSNQPQHF. In DNA form, the CDR3 reads TGTGCCAGCTCCCGGACAGGGGTTAGCAATCAGCCCCAGCATTTT.